What follows are 16 T cell receptor beta chains derived from one specimen sequenced in a study of shared clonotypes between healthy human individuals. Profiled with immunoSEQ multiplex PCR; TCRdb holds only in-frame clones, not every one. The data contain a few million clones, 85% to 95% of them seen just once; the ten biggest clones take up 0.39%. The specimen sequenced was naive CD4+ T cells from PBMCs. Specified subset: CD45RA+ positively selected. All receptors derive from a man aged 18 to 30 in good health. Some clones in this sample may be carry-over from other donors' samples.

V gene TRBV29-1 combines with J gene TRBJ2-1, with D perhaps matching TRBD2 (5 bases). This CDR3 is built from 15 residues. V lost 1 base to trimming and J lost 6 bases, with 16 bases between them. Per germline, CDR1 SQVTM and CDR2 ANQGSEA. DNA for the CDR3: TGCAGCGTTGAAGCCCTGGGAGTAGTCGGCAATGAGCAGTTCTTC. It is translated as CSVEALGVVGNEQFF.

The chain links TRBV15 to TRBJ1-1; D is undetermined. Germline V CDR1 and CDR2: LNHNV, YYDKDF (reference sequence). V gave up 3 bases and J gave up 5 bases, with 13 bases separating them. The CDR3 loop spans 14 amino acids. The CDR3 loop is CATSSVTVRTEAFF. The DNA of the CDR3 is TGTGCCACCAGCAGTGTTACGGTGCGGACTGAAGCTTTCTTT.

The chain uses TRBV6-6 and TRBJ1-5, with 9 bases that match TRBD1. With V trimmed by 2 bases and J by 14 bases, 7 bases remained unmatched. The CDR3 runs 13 residues. Germline values: CDR1 MNHNY, CDR2 SVGAGI (reference sequence). The CDR3 bases are TGTGCCAGCAGTTACACCCGACAGGGGGGCGAGCATTTT. Amino acids: CASSYTRQGGEHF.

The chain joins TRBV6-6 to TRBJ2-7; D is undetermined. V was pared by 2 bases and J by 5 bases, with 7 bases between. CDR1 and CDR2 from the germline V gene are MNHNY and SVGAGI (reference sequence). The CDR3 length is 12 residues. CDR3 DNA sequence: TGTGCCAGCAGTTACATGCAAGACGAGCAGTACTTC. As protein: CASSYMQDEQYF.

The CDR3 sequence is CASSGLGGAAFF. The CDR3 coding sequence is TGTGCCAGCAGCGGCTTGGGGGGCGCGGCTTTCTTT. The chain joins TRBV9 to TRBJ1-1; weak D call: TRBD1 (6 bases). CDR1 and CDR2 from the germline V gene are SGDLS and YYNGEE. V lost 3 bases, J lost 11 bases, and 14 bases lay in between. The CDR3 is 12 amino acids.

CDR3 in amino acids: CASSLDPGQGNNEQFF. The CDR3, as DNA: TGTGCCAGCAGCTTAGACCCGGGACAGGGGAACAATGAGCAGTTCTTC. The chain couples TRBV7-9 to TRBJ2-1; TRBD1 matches 10 bases. With 1 base clipped from V and 5 bases from J, the junction kept 5 bases outside the gene matches. Germline V CDR1 and CDR2: SEHNR, FQNEAQ (reference sequence). This CDR3 spans 16 amino acids.

Turning to this clone: Other nucleotide sequences in the sample specify the same CDR3. The J gene is TRBJ2-1, the V gene TRBV5-1; D is unclear. Germline CDR1 is SGHRS and CDR2 is YFSETQ. Trimming removed 0 bases at V and 1 base at J, with 8 bases between. This CDR3 has 15 residues. The CDR3 region has the DNA TGCGCCAGCAGCTTGGCGGGCTCTTCCTACAATGAGCAGTTCTTC. This codes for CASSLAGSSYNEQFF. Full variable domain (missing parts from reference TRBV5-1 and TRBJ2-1): KAGVTQTPRYLIKTRGQQVTLSCSPISGHRSVSWYQQTPGQGLQFLFEYFSETQRNKGNFPGRFSGRQFSNSRSEMNVSTLELGDSALYLCASSLAGSSYNEQFFGPGTRLTVL.

This clone was detected once. The chain uses TRBV6-6 and TRBJ1-2; 10 bases align to TRBD1. Germline CDR1 is MNHNY and CDR2 is SVGAGI (reference sequence). The CDR3 spans 15 residues. Losses at the gene ends were 6 bases for V and 8 bases for J; bases not matched to a gene: 12. The CDR3 nucleotides are TGTGCCAGCAGCATCCTTGGGACAGGGGTGGCAGGCTACACCTTC. Translating gives CASSILGTGVAGYTF.

The J gene is TRBJ2-7, the V gene TRBV6-5; D is perhaps TRBD2 (5 bases). The CDR3 is 15 amino acids. CDR1 is MNHEY, CDR2 SVGAGI, per germline. V lost 0 bases to trimming and J lost 3 bases, with 12 bases between them. CDR3 in DNA: TGTGCCAGCAGTTACTCTCAACCGGGGAACTACGAGCAGTACTTC. Its protein is CASSYSQPGNYEQYF.

This chain links TRBV4-1 with TRBJ1-2; no clear D. CDR1 is MGHRA and CDR2 is YSYEKL in the germline V gene. Trimming cost V 5 bases and J 2 bases, with 12 bases left between them. The CDR3 consists of 14 residues. CDR3 amino acids: CASSYYLGNYGYTF. DNA for the CDR3: TGCGCCAGCAGCTACTACCTGGGGAACTATGGCTACACCTTC.

This chain links TRBV6-5 with TRBJ1-6; TRBD1 is a possible D gene (5 bases). The CDR3 extends over 14 amino acids. The germline gives CDR1 MNHEY, CDR2 SVGAGI. The V end was cut by 6 bases, the J end by 7 bases, with 13 bases between. In nucleotides, the CDR3 is TGTGCCAGCAGCCAACTGAGGGGAAATTCACCCCTCCACTTT. It encodes CASSQLRGNSPLHF.

This rearrangement joins TRBV6-1 to TRBJ2-5; 7 bases agree with TRBD1. V lost 10 bases and J lost 5; bases outside the gene matches: 7. The CDR3 sequence is 12 residues long. In germline, CDR1 is MNHNS, CDR2 SASEGT. The CDR3 DNA follows: TGTGCCACACGAGGGGGCTCGGAGACCCAGTACTTC. Its protein is CATRGGSETQYF.

For this clone: At the DNA level, this CDR3 is encoded by other sequences in the same sample as well. The chain combines TRBV18 with TRBJ2-7; 11 bases line up with TRBD2. Germline V gene data show CDR1 as KGHSH and CDR2 as LQKENI. V lost 6 bases to trimming and J lost 3 bases; unmatched junction nucleotides: 4. This CDR3 region has 14 residues. The CDR3 region is CASSPTSGDYEQYF. In DNA form, the CDR3 reads TGTGCCAGCTCCCCGACTAGCGGGGACTACGAGCAGTACTTC.

The chain couples TRBV5-1 to TRBJ2-7; the D is unclear. Germline-derived CDR1 and CDR2 are SGHRS and YFSETQ. This CDR3 spans 16 amino acids. The V and J ends lost 1 base and 0 bases respectively, with 14 bases between them. CDR3 sequence: CASSLRLGGASYEQYF. The CDR3 DNA reads TGCGCCAGCAGCTTGAGGCTTGGCGGAGCCTCCTACGAGCAGTACTTC. The full variable domain, with the rest looked up from reference TRBV5-1 and TRBJ2-7, is KAGVTQTPRYLIKTRGQQVTLSCSPISGHRSVSWYQQTPGQGLQFLFEYFSETQRNKGNFPGRFSGRQFSNSRSEMNVSTLELGDSALYLCASSLRLGGASYEQYFGPGTRLTVT.

This clone appeared once. The gene calls are TRBV14 and TRBJ1-1; unclear D gene. This CDR3 is 13 amino acids long. Between the trimmed V and J ends, which lost 5 bases and 0 bases, there was a span of 7 bases. The germline V gene has CDR1 SGHDN and CDR2 FVKESK. The CDR3 loop is CASSVQLNTEAFF. CDR3 DNA sequence: TGTGCCAGCAGCGTGCAGTTGAACACTGAAGCTTTCTTT. The complete variable domain, with remaining parts taken from reference TRBV14 and TRBJ1-1, reads EAGVTQFPSHSVIEKGQTVTLRCDPISGHDNLYWYRRVMGKEIKFLLHFVKESKQDESGMPNNRFLAERTGGTYSTLKVQPAELEDSGVYFCASSVQLNTEAFFGQGTRLTVV.

The V call is TRBV9, the J call TRBJ2-1; D gene uncertain. CDR1 is SGDLS and CDR2 is YYNGEE in the germline V gene. V was cut by 1 base and J by 7 bases, with 6 bases left in between. This CDR3 is built from 12 residues. DNA for the CDR3: TGTGCCAGCAGCGTAATGTCAAATGAGCAGTTCTTC. This gives the protein CASSVMSNEQFF.